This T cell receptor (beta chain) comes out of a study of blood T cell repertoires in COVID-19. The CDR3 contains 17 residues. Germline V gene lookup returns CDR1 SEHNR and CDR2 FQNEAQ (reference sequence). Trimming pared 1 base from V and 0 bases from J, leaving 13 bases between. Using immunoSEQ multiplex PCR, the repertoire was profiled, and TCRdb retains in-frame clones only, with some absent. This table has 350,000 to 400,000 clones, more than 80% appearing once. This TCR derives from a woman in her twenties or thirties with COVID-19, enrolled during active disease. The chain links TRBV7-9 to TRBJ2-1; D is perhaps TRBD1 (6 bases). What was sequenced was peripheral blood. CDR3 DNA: TGTGCCAGCAGCTTAGTGCAGGGGCCCTACTCCTACAATGAGCAGTTCTTC. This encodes CASSLVQGPYSYNEQFF.